Below are 12 T cell receptor beta chains sequenced from a single sample in a study of cytomegalovirus exposure and HLA in healthy donors. The PCR made use of 60 Vbeta and 13 Jbeta primers. Data came from immunoSEQ multiplex PCR; TCRdb stores just in-frame clones and leaves some out. The sample consists of about 190,000 clones, approximately 88% of them appearing once. The sample consisted of PBMCs. These receptors were taken from a boy aged 10-17 years in good health and CMV-seronegative.

V usage is TRBV29-1 and J usage is TRBJ1-2, with unresolved D. CDR1 and CDR2 (germline): SQVTM, ANQGSEA. The length of the CDR3 is 10 residues. The ends were cut back, 6 bases at V and 5 bases at J, with 7 bases in the middle. The CDR3 sequence: CSVGIYGYTF. CDR3 sequence (DNA): TGCAGCGTCGGGATATATGGCTACACCTTC.

This clone appeared a few times. The gene calls are TRBV10-1 and TRBJ1-1; maybe TRBD1 (5 bases). The V and J ends lost 3 bases and 1 base respectively, with 9 bases between them. CDR1 and CDR2 from the germline V gene are WNHNN and SYGVQD (reference sequence). The CDR3 loop spans 14 amino acids. The CDR3 DNA sequence: TGCGCCAGCAGTGATCCAGGGAAGAACACTGAAGCTTTCTTT. Protein: CASSDPGKNTEAFF.

J is TRBJ2-5 and V is TRBV7-9; possible D gene TRBD2, 6 bases. With 5 bases removed from V and 2 bases from J, the gap between germline ends came to 15 bases. This CDR3 contains 15 residues. The germline V gene encodes CDR1 SEHNR and CDR2 FQNEAQ (reference sequence). CDR3 in DNA: TGTGCCAGCAGCCAAGCTGCGGGACTTCAAGAGACCCAGTACTTC. The encoded protein is CASSQAAGLQETQYF.

V is TRBV27 and J is TRBJ1-4; 8 nucleotides agree with TRBD1. V dropped 1 base and J dropped 3; count of bases not matched to a gene: 1. The CDR3 contains 15 residues. Germline V gene sequence: CDR1 MNHEY, CDR2 SMNVEV (reference sequence). The CDR3 coding sequence is TGTGCCAGCAGTTTATACAGGGGGGCTAATGAAAAACTGTTTTTT. This translates into CASSLYRGANEKLFF. Supplemented by reference TRBV27 and TRBJ1-4, the full variable domain reads EAQVTQNPRYLITVTGKKLTVTCSQNMNHEYMSWYRQDPGLGLRQIYYSMNVEVTDKGDVPEGYKVSRKEKRNFPLILESPSPNQTSLYFCASSLYRGANEKLFFGSGTQLSVL.

The genes are TRBV16 and TRBJ2-7; TRBD2 agrees at 7 bases. Looked up from germline, CDR1 is KGHSY and CDR2 is FQNENV. CDR3 length: 14 amino acids. V trimming: 2 bases; J trimming: 7 bases; junction bases outside the gene matches: 8. The CDR3 sequence: CASSQRREAGEQYF. CDR3 DNA: TGTGCCAGCAGCCAACGCCGGGAGGCGGGGGAGCAGTACTTC.

This clone was picked up one time. The rearrangement links TRBV28 to TRBJ1-2; TRBD1 matches 9 bases. V shed 3 bases and J 4 bases; nucleotides not matched to a gene: 6. The CDR3 is 15 residues long. Germline lookup yields CDR1 MDHEN and CDR2 SYDVKM. This CDR3 reads CASSFRQGEGYGYTF. CDR3 nucleotides: TGTGCCAGCAGTTTTAGACAGGGGGAGGGCTATGGCTACACCTTC.

The gene calls are TRBV5-4 and TRBJ2-7, with a weak D call TRBD2 (6 bases). The germline V and J ends were trimmed by 2 bases and 0 bases, with 12 bases remaining between them. CDR1 and CDR2 from the germline V gene are SGHNT and YYREEE (reference sequence). This CDR3 spans 15 amino acids. CDR3 in DNA: TGTGCCAGCAGCTTTGCGGGGCCCCTCTCCTACGAGCAGTACTTC. Translation: CASSFAGPLSYEQYF.

The chain has TRBV15 and TRBJ2-7; 8 positions agree with TRBD1. CDR1 is LNHNV, CDR2 YYDKDF, per germline (reference sequence). The CDR3 totals 15 residues. With V trimmed by 3 bases and J by 5 bases, 9 bases remained unmatched. The CDR3 region is CATSSREDRGHEQYF. CDR3 DNA sequence: TGTGCCACCAGCAGTCGGGAAGACAGGGGCCACGAGCAGTACTTC.

The chain links TRBV19 to TRBJ1-5; D is unclear. The ends were cut back, 5 bases at V and 0 bases at J, with 11 bases in the middle. Germline V lookup: CDR1 LNHDA, CDR2 SQIVND (reference sequence). The CDR3 extends over 15 amino acids. CDR3 sequence (DNA): TGTGCCAGTAGTTCAAGCGCACTTAGCAATCAGCCCCAGCATTTT. This codes for CASSSSALSNQPQHF.

This sequence joins TRBV7-9 and TRBJ1-2; D gene ambiguous. Germline V lookup: CDR1 SEHNR, CDR2 FQNEAQ (reference sequence). The V end lost 4 bases, the J end lost 8 bases, and 11 bases lay between the germline ends. This CDR3 has 12 amino acids. In DNA form, the CDR3 reads TGTGCCAGCAGCTCTAGTACTTGGGGCTACACCTTC. This encodes CASSSSTWGYTF. The full variable domain, completed using reference TRBV7-9 and TRBJ1-2, is DTGVSQNPRHKITKRGQNVTFRCDPISEHNRLYWYRQTLGQGPEFLTYFQNEAQLEKSRLLSDRFSAERPKGSFSTLEIQRTEQGDSAMYLCASSSSTWGYTFGSGTRLTVV.

This chain links TRBV13 with TRBJ2-2; D is possibly TRBD1 (5 bases). The CDR3 sequence is 16 residues long. V lost 1 base to trimming and J lost 1 base, with 10 bases between them. Germline V lookup: CDR1 PRHDT, CDR2 FYEKMQ (reference sequence). The CDR3 nucleotides are TGTGCCAGCAGCTTAGTGGGGCAGGTGAACACCGGGGAGCTGTTTTTT. Amino acid sequence: CASSLVGQVNTGELFF.

The chain recombines TRBV27 with TRBJ2-7; maybe TRBD2 (6 bases). Germline V gene lookup returns CDR1 MNHEY and CDR2 SMNVEV (reference sequence). The length of the CDR3 is 12 residues. V gave up 5 bases and J gave up 8 bases, with 13 bases separating them. CDR3 region: CASSPQGGKQYF. The CDR3 DNA reads TGTGCCAGCAGTCCCCAGGGAGGAAAGCAGTACTTC.